Listed below are T cell receptor beta chains from one sample, sequenced in a study of CD4 T cells in relation to SARS-CoV-2 and coronaviruses. No antigen has been identified for these receptors. Only in-frame clones appear in the TCRdb table, and some are missing; sequencing was by immunoSEQ multiplex PCR. Found here are 15,000 to 20,000 clones, roughly 78% of them singletons; the top ten hold more than 15%. Material: CD4+ T cells from PBMCs, cultured in vitro. The receptor set was obtained from a human donor in good health. Each CDR3 is given with its conserved first and last residue. Fields, in order: D gene, V gene, clone size, J gene, CDR3 DNA, CDR3 protein. The D gene is left open where the match is weak. Some rows have no size entry. The others give once, few or many, or a class for an expanded clone.

d_call: -; v_call: TRBV4-2; clone_size: -; j_call: TRBJ2-3; cdr3_nt: TGTGCCAGCAGCCTCCGACTAGCTATAGGGGGAGATACGCAGTATTTT; cdr3_aa: CASSLRLAIGGDTQYF
d_call: -; v_call: TRBV7-3; clone_size: -; j_call: TRBJ2-5; cdr3_nt: TGTGCCAGCAGCTTAAGCCAGCAAGAGACCCAGTACTTC; cdr3_aa: CASSLSQQETQYF
d_call: -; v_call: TRBV29-1; clone_size: -; j_call: TRBJ1-3; cdr3_nt: TGCAGCGTTGCTTACGGGACCGGGAGCTCTGGAAACACCATATATTTT; cdr3_aa: CSVAYGTGSSGNTIYF
d_call: -; v_call: TRBV6-5; clone_size: few; j_call: TRBJ1-5; cdr3_nt: TGTGCCAGCAGTATCCACGAACAGCCCCAGCATTTT; cdr3_aa: CASSIHEQPQHF
d_call: TRBD2; v_call: TRBV19; clone_size: few; j_call: TRBJ2-1; cdr3_nt: TGTGCCAGTAGTATCGACGTTCCGGGACTAGCGGGATACAATGAGCAGTTCTTC; cdr3_aa: CASSIDVPGLAGYNEQFF
d_call: -; v_call: TRBV7-9; clone_size: -; j_call: TRBJ1-1; cdr3_nt: TGTGCCAGCAGCTTCGGAACAGTTGAAGCTTTCTTT; cdr3_aa: CASSFGTVEAFF
d_call: TRBD2; v_call: TRBV4-1; clone_size: -; j_call: TRBJ2-1; cdr3_nt: TGCGCCAGCAGCCCACTCGGGCTAGCGGGAGACAATGAGCAGTTCTTC; cdr3_aa: CASSPLGLAGDNEQFF
d_call: TRBD2; v_call: TRBV5-1; clone_size: -; j_call: TRBJ2-1; cdr3_nt: TGCGCCAGTAAAGGGACTAGCGGGACCTACAATGAGCAGTTCTTC; cdr3_aa: CASKGTSGTYNEQFF
d_call: -; v_call: TRBV19; clone_size: -; j_call: TRBJ2-6; cdr3_nt: TGTGCCAGTAGTATCCAGGGGGGTCGGAGCTCTGGGGCCAACGTCCTGACTTTC; cdr3_aa: CASSIQGGRSSGANVLTF
d_call: -; v_call: TRBV28; clone_size: -; j_call: TRBJ2-1; cdr3_nt: TGTGCCAGCAGGTTACGAGGCTCCTACAATGAGCAGTTCTTC; cdr3_aa: CASRLRGSYNEQFF
d_call: -; v_call: TRBV28; clone_size: -; j_call: TRBJ2-1; cdr3_nt: TGTGCCAGCAGTCCCCGCCCGGGGCTGAGGAACTTTTCCCTCAATGAGCAGTTCTTC; cdr3_aa: CASSPRPGLRNFSLNEQFF
d_call: TRBD1; v_call: TRBV3-1/TRBV3-2; clone_size: few; j_call: TRBJ1-6; cdr3_nt: TGTGCCAGCGGACAGGGAAGGAATTCACCCCTCCACTTT; cdr3_aa: CASGQGRNSPLHF
d_call: -; v_call: TRBV19; clone_size: -; j_call: TRBJ1-5; cdr3_nt: TGTGCCACCTCAGGTGGGGGGACTCATAGCAATCAGCCCCAGCATTTT; cdr3_aa: CATSGGGTHSNQPQHF
d_call: TRBD1; v_call: TRBV5-5; clone_size: -; j_call: TRBJ1-1; cdr3_nt: TGTGCCAGCAGCTGGGGACAGACGAACACTGAAGCTTTCTTT; cdr3_aa: CASSWGQTNTEAFF
d_call: TRBD1; v_call: TRBV5-5; clone_size: -; j_call: TRBJ1-2; cdr3_nt: TGTGCCAGCAGGGCCGGGACAGGGCGGTTCCTACGCTATGGCTACACCTTC; cdr3_aa: CASRAGTGRFLRYGYTF
d_call: -; v_call: TRBV23-1; clone_size: once; j_call: TRBJ2-2; cdr3_nt: TGCGCCAGCAGTCATCTAATACGGGGAACCGGGGAGCTGTTTTTT; cdr3_aa: CASSHLIRGTGELFF
d_call: -; v_call: TRBV11-2; clone_size: -; j_call: TRBJ2-1; cdr3_nt: TGTGCCAGCAGCCGTAGGGGTTTTCCTGACAATGAGCAGTTCTTC; cdr3_aa: CASSRRGFPDNEQFF
d_call: -; v_call: TRBV6-5; clone_size: -; j_call: TRBJ2-2; cdr3_nt: TGTGCCAGCAGGATAAACCTTGCAGACACCGGGGAGCTGTTTTTT; cdr3_aa: CASRINLADTGELFF
d_call: TRBD2; v_call: TRBV6-1; clone_size: -; j_call: TRBJ2-1; cdr3_nt: TGTGCCAGCAGTGAAGAGGAGGGAGGGCCGGGTGAGCAGTTCTTC; cdr3_aa: CASSEEEGGPGEQFF
d_call: TRBD1; v_call: TRBV6-2/TRBV6-3; clone_size: -; j_call: TRBJ2-5; cdr3_nt: TGTGCCAGCAGTTCAGGGGGCGCCTACCAAGAGACCCAGTACTTC; cdr3_aa: CASSSGGAYQETQYF